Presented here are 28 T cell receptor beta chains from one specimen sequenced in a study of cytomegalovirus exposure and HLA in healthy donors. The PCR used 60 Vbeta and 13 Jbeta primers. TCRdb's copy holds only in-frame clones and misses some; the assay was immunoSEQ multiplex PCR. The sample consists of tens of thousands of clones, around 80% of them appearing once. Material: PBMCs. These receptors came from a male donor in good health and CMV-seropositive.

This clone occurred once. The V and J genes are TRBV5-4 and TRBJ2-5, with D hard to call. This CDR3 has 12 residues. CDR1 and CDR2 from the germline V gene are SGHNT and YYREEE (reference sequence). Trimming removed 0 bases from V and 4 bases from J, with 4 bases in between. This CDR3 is CASSLAIETQYF. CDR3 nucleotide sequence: TGTGCCAGCAGCTTGGCCATAGAGACCCAGTACTTC.

The CDR3 DNA reads TGCGCCAGCAGCTACGGGAGAGAAACCGTGACCCAGTACTTC. Its translation: CASSYGRETVTQYF. This rearrangement joins TRBV5-1 to TRBJ2-5; D perhaps matches TRBD2 (6 bases). Germline CDR1 and CDR2: SGHRS and YFSETQ. The CDR3 is made up of 14 amino acids. Trimming took 3 bases from V and 7 from J, leaving 16 bases between them.

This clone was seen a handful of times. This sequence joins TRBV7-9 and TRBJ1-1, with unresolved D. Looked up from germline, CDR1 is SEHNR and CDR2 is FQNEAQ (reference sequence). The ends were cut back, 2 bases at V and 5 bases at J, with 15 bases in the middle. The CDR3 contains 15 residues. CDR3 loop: CASSLTRDIGTEAFF. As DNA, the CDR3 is TGTGCCAGCAGCTTAACGCGGGATATTGGGACTGAAGCTTTCTTT. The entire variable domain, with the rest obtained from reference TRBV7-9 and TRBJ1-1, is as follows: DTGVSQNPRHKITKRGQNVTFRCDPISEHNRLYWYRQTLGQGPEFLTYFQNEAQLEKSRLLSDRFSAERPKGSFSTLEIQRTEQGDSAMYLCASSLTRDIGTEAFFGQGTRLTVV.

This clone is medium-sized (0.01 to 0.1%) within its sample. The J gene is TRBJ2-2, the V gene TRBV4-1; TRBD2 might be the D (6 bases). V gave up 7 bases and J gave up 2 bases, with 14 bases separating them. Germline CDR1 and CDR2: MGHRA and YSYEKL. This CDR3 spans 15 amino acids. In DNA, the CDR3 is TGCGCCAGCACCGTCGGGACTCTCAACACCGGGGAGCTGTTTTTT. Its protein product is CASTVGTLNTGELFF.

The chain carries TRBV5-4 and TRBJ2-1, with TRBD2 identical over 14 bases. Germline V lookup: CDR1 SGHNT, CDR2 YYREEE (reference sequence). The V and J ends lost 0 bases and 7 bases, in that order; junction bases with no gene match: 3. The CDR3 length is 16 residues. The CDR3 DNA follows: TGTGCCAGCAGCTTGGGGGGACTAGCGGGAGTTAATGAGCAGTTCTTC. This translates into CASSLGGLAGVNEQFF.

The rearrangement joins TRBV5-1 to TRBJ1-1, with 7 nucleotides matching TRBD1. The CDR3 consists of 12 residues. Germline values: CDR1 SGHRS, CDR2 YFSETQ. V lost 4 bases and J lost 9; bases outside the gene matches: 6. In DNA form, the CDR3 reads TGCGCCAGCAGCCCACCGGGACAGAAAGCTTTCTTT. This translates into CASSPPGQKAFF.

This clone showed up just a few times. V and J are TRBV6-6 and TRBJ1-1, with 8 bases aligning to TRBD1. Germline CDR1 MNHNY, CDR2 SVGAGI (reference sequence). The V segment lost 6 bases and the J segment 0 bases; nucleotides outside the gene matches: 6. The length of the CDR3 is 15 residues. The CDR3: CASRTGTGMNTEAFF. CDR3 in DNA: TGTGCCAGCAGAACCGGGACAGGCATGAACACTGAAGCTTTCTTT.

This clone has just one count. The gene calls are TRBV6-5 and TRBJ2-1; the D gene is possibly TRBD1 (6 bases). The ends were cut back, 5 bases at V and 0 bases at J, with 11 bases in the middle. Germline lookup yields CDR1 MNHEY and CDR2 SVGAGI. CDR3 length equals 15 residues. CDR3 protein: CASSRDTSSYNEQFF. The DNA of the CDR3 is TGTGCCAGCAGTAGGGACACCAGCTCCTACAATGAGCAGTTCTTC.

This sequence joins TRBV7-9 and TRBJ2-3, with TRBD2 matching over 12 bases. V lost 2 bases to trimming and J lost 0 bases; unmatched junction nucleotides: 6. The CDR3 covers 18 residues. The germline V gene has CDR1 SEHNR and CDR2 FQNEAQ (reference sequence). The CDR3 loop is CASSLSLAGGPSTDTQYF. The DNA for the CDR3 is TGTGCCAGCAGCTTATCACTAGCGGGAGGACCTAGCACAGATACGCAGTATTTT.

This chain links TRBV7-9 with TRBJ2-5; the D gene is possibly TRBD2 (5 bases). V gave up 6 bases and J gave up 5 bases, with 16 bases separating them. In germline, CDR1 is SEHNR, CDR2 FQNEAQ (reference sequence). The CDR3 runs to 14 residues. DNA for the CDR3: TGTGCCAGCAGAGGAGATGCCCGAGGGGAGACCCAGTACTTC. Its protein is CASRGDARGETQYF.

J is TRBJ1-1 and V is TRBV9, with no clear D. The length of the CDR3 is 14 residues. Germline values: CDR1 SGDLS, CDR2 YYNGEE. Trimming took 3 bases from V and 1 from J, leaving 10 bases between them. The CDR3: CASSAGRKNTEAFF. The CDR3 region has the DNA TGTGCCAGCAGCGCAGGCCGGAAGAACACTGAAGCTTTCTTT.

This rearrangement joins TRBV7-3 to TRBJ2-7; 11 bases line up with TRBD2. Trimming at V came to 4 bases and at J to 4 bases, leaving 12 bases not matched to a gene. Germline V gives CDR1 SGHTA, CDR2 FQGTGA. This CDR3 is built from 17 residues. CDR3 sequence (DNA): TGTGCCAGCAGCTCAGAAGGTAGCGGGAGGGCCACATACGAGCAGTACTTC. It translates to CASSSEGSGRATYEQYF. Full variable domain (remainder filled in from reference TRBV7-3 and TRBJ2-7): GAGVSQTPSNKVTEKGKYVELRCDPISGHTALYWYRQSLGQGPEFLIYFQGTGAADDSGLPNDRFFAVRPEGSVSTLKIQRTERGDSAVYLCASSSEGSGRATYEQYFGPGTRLTVT.

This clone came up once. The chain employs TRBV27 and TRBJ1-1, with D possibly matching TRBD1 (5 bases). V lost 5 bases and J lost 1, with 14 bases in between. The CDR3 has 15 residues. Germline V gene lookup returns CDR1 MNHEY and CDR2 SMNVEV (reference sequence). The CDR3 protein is CASSPSGRKNTEAFF. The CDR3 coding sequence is TGTGCCAGCAGTCCATCAGGGAGGAAGAACACTGAAGCTTTCTTT.

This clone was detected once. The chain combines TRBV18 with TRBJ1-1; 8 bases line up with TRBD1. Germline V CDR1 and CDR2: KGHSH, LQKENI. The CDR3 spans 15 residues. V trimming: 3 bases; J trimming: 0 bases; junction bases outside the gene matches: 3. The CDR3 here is CASSPRGPMNTEAFF. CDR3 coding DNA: TGTGCCAGCTCACCCAGGGGGCCCATGAACACTGAAGCTTTCTTT.

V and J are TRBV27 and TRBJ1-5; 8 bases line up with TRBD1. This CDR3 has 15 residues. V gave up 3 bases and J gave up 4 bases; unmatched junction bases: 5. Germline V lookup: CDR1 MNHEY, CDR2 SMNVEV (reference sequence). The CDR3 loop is CASSFGQGKNQPQHF. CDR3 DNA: TGTGCCAGCAGTTTCGGACAGGGCAAGAATCAGCCCCAGCATTTT.

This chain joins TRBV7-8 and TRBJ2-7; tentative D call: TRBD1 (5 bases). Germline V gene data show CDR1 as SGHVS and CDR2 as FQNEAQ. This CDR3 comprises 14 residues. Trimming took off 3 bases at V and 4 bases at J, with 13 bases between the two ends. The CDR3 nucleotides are TGTGCCAGCAGCTTTTACAGGACCGAGTACGAGCAGTACTTC. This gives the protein CASSFYRTEYEQYF. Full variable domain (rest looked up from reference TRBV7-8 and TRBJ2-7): GAGVSQSPRYKVAKRGQDVALRCDPISGHVSLFWYQQALGQGPEFLTYFQNEAQLDKSGLPSDRFFAERPEGSVSTLKIQRTQQEDSAVYLCASSFYRTEYEQYFGPGTRLTVT.

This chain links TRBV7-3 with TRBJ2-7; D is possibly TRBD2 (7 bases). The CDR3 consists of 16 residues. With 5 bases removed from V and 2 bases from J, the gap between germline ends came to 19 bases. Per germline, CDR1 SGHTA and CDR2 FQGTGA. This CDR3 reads CASSPRGGSPPYEQYF. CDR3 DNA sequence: TGTGCCAGCAGCCCAAGGGGGGGCAGCCCGCCCTACGAGCAGTACTTC.

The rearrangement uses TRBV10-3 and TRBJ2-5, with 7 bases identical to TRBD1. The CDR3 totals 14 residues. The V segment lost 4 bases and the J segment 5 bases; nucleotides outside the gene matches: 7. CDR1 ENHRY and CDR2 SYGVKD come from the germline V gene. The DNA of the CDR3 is TGTGCCATCAGTGGGGTGGGACAGTCGGAGACCCAGTACTTC. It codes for CAISGVGQSETQYF.

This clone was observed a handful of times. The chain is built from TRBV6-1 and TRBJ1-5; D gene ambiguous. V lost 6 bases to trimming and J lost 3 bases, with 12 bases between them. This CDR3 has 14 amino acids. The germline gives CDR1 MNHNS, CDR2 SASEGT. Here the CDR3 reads CASSVTINNQPQHF. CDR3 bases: TGTGCCAGCAGCGTGACTATAAACAATCAGCCCCAGCATTTT.

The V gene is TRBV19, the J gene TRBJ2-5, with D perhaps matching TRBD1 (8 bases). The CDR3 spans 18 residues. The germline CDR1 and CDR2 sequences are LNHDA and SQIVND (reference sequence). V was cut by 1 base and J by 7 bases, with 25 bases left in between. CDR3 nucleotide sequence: TGTGCCAGTAGTATAGGGGGGAGGGCTAGCGGACAGGGTTGGACCCAGTACTTC. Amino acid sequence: CASSIGGRASGQGWTQYF.

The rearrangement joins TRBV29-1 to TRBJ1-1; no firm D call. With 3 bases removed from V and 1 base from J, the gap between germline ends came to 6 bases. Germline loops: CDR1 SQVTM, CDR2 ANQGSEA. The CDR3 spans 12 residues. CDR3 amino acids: CSVDAGNTEAFF. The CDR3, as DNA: TGCAGCGTTGATGCGGGGAACACTGAAGCTTTCTTT.

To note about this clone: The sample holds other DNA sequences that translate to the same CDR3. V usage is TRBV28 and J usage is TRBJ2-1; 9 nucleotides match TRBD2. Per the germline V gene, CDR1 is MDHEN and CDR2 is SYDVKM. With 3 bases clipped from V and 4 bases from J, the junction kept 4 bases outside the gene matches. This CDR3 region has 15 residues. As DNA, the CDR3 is TGTGCCAGCAGTTTGGGTAGCGGGAGTTACAATGAGCAGTTCTTC. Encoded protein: CASSLGSGSYNEQFF.

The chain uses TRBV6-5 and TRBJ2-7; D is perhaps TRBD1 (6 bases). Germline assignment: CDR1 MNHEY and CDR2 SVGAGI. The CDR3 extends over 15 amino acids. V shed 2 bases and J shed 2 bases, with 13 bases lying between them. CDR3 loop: CASSYGSQGTYEQYF. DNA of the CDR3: TGTGCCAGCAGTTACGGAAGTCAGGGGACCTACGAGCAGTACTTC.

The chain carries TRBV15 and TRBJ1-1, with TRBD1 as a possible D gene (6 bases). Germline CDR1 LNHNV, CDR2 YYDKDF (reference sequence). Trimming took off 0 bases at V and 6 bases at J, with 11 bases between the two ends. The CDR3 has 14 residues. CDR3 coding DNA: TGTGCCACCAGCAGAGAAGGGGGGGCGGCTGAAGCTTTCTTT. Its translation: CATSREGGAAEAFF.

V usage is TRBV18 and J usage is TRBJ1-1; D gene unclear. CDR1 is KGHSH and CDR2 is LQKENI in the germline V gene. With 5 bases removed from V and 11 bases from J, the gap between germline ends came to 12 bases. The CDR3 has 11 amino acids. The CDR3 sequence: CASSSRAEAFF. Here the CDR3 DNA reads TGTGCCAGCTCATCTCGTGCGGAGGCTTTCTTT.

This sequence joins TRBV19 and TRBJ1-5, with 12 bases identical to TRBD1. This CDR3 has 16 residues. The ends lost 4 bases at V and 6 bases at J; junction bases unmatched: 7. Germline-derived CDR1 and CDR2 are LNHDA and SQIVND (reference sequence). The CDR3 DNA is TGTGCCAGTAGTAGGGGACAGGGGGCACTCGCTCAGCCCCAGCATTTT. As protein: CASSRGQGALAQPQHF.

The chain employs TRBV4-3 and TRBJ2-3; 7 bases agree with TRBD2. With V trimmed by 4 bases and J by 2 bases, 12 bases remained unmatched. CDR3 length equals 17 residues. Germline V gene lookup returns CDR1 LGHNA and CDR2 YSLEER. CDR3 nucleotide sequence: TGCGCCAGCAGCCCCAATCCCCCCGGGAGGACCACAGATACGCAGTATTTT. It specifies CASSPNPPGRTTDTQYF.

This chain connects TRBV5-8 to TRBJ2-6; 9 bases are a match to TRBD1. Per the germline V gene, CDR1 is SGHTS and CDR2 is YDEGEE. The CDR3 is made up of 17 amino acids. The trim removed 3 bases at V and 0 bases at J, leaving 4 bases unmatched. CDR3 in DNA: TGTGCCAGCAGCTCTGGACAGGGGTACTCTGGGGCCAACGTCCTGACTTTC. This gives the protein CASSSGQGYSGANVLTF.